This entry lists 5 T cell receptor beta chains sequenced from one sample in a study of blood T cell repertoires in COVID-19 (dated by TCRdb to 2018 to 2021). The library was generated by the immunoSEQ multiplex PCR assay. TCRdb carries this immuneACCESS record with in-frame sequences only. Its versions omit some clonotypes, under half of them owing to an unresolved V gene in the studies checked, with the rest unexplained. The sample profile shows 130,000 to 150,000 clones; 65% to 85% of them were found once. The top ten clones comprise over 10% of the sample. Source material: peripheral blood. The source is a man aged 55 to 70 with active or convalescent COVID-19.

The chain links TRBV15 to TRBJ2-3; D is uncertain. This CDR3 comprises 13 residues. Trimming took off 0 bases at V and 6 bases at J, with 7 bases between the two ends. The germline gives CDR1 LNHNV, CDR2 YYDKDF (reference sequence). In DNA form, the CDR3 reads TGTGCCACCAGCAGAGATTCCGGGGATACGCAGTATTTT. It codes for CATSRDSGDTQYF.

The genes are TRBV5-1 and TRBJ2-2, with 7 bases matching TRBD1. Germline V gene sequence: CDR1 SGHRS, CDR2 YFSETQ. This CDR3 spans 13 amino acids. The V segment lost 1 base and the J segment 6 bases; nucleotides outside the gene matches: 0. CDR3 nucleotide sequence: TGCGCCAGCAGCTTGCAGGGGGCCGGGGAGCTGTTTTTT. It yields the protein CASSLQGAGELFF.

The chain is built from TRBV5-5 and TRBJ2-5; D is perhaps TRBD1 (8 bases). Trimming pared 4 bases from V and 5 bases from J, leaving 33 bases between. Germline CDR1 reads SGHKS; CDR2 reads YYEKEE (reference sequence). CDR3 size: 20 residues. CDR3 nucleotides: TGTGCCAGCAGCCGAGTATGGACAGGGTTAGTCCGGGCGGGAGTGGAGACCCAGTACTTC. Translation: CASSRVWTGLVRAGVETQYF.

J is TRBJ1-5 and V is TRBV29-1; possibly TRBD1 for D (6 bases). This CDR3 has 13 residues. Germline V lookup: CDR1 SQVTM, CDR2 ANQGSEA. Trimming took off 4 bases at V and 2 bases at J, with 9 bases between the two ends. The DNA of the CDR3 is TGCAGCGTTGGACAGGTGGGCAATCAGCCCCAGCATTTT. It yields the protein CSVGQVGNQPQHF.

This clone showed up just a few times. The chain links TRBV19 to TRBJ2-7, with 8 bases aligning to TRBD1. The CDR3 consists of 15 residues. CDR1 is LNHDA, CDR2 SQIVND, per germline (reference sequence). The J segment lost 2 bases and the V segment lost 4 bases, leaving 7 bases of the junction unmatched. The CDR3 region is CASSRGQGLTYEQYF. CDR3 in DNA: TGTGCCAGTAGTAGAGGACAGGGTTTAACCTACGAGCAGTACTTC.